This section outlines one T cell receptor (beta chain) sequence together with its context. What antigen it recognizes has not been identified. No clone much larger than this one lies a single base away; base qualities are absent. This record belongs to a study of OX40 agonist ivuxolimab in advanced cancers. Concerning the study at large: Ivuxolimab was a fully human IgG2 agonistic monoclonal antibody targeting the costimulatory receptor OX40 (CD134). In the dose-escalation cohort, roughly 80% of patients were male, and the mean age was approximately 60 years, with a range of 23 to 79. Three dose-escalation patients achieved partial responses, one with hepatocellular carcinoma and two with cutaneous melanoma. Intravenous ivuxolimab was administered to patients every 2 weeks at six dose levels: 0.01, 0.1, 0.3, 1.5, 3 and 10 mg/kg. Patients were allowed to have had prior anti-PD-1, anti-PD-L1 or anti-CTLA-4 therapy, and 40% of the dose-escalation patients had been treated with checkpoint inhibitors. The paper reports the monotherapy dose-escalation portion (N ≈ 50 patients) of the phase I ivuxolimab trial. Of the approximately 50 dose-escalation patients, hepatocellular carcinoma was present in around 19, melanoma in approximately 15, renal cell carcinoma in 9 and head and neck cancer in 9. Peripheral TCRbeta sequencing aimed to test whether ivuxolimab altered TCR sequence diversity and caused clonal T-cell expansion. Overall study results and their limits: Clonal expansion of both CD4+ and CD8+ blood T cells was observed from baseline to week 6 at doses 0.1 to 3.0 mg/kg. Which antigens the clonally expanded peripheral T cells were specific for was not determined. After ivuxolimab, expanded clones were on average more numerous among CD8+ T cells than among CD4+ T cells. In the 0.1-3.0 mg/kg groups, partial responders were among the patients with the lowest normalized peripheral clonal expansion, particularly in CD8+ T cells. Low levels of normalized T-cell clonal expansion were also seen in some patients who did not respond.

For sequencing of the TCRbeta CDR3 region, genomic DNA was extracted from the sorted cells. TCRbeta CDR3 regions were sequenced using the immunoSEQ Assay. In TCRdb, the immuneACCESS table is reduced to in-frame sequences with V and J assigned. These tables do not hold every clone; where another copy was compared, an unresolved V gene accounts for under half, and the others remain unexplained. The sample profile shows some 38,000 clones; approximately 90% of them were found once. Approximately 0.51% of the sample lies in the top ten. Patients with a history of autoimmune disease or receiving systemic immunosuppression were excluded from the trial. Peripheral blood for TCR sequencing was collected from all dose cohorts at baseline, on cycle 4 day 1, and on cycle 7 day 1. The samples were taken from a phase I, first-in-human, multicenter, open-label dose-escalation trial of ivuxolimab. Adults with locally advanced or metastatic melanoma, renal cell carcinoma, hepatocellular carcinoma or head and neck squamous cell carcinoma were enrolled in the trial. Before TCR sequencing, CD4+ and CD8+ T cells were separately sorted from peripheral blood.

This specimen consisted of CD4+ or CD8+ T cells sorted from blood, obtained in a trial of the OX40 agonist ivuxolimab. The sequence was obtained from an adult with an advanced solid tumor such as melanoma, head and neck, liver or kidney cancer.

The CDR3 reads CSVPLGLRGLFF. Read as DNA, the sequence is TGCAGCGTCCCCCTGGGCCTCCGTGGGCTGTTTTTT. Recombination linked TRBV29-1 to TRBJ2-2; confidence is insufficient to name the D gene. CDR1 and CDR2, per the germline V gene, are SQVTM and ANQGSEA. V and J lose 6 bases and 13 bases, and a span of 18 bases separates them. Including the terminal cysteine and phenylalanine, the CDR3 comprises 12 residues. Only CDR3 DNA remains: 36 bases, in frame from the first base.